This T cell receptor beta chain is drawn from a study of T cells in Graves' hyperthyroidism and ophthalmopathy. Concerning this clonotype: Its antigen is unknown.

Amplified TCR beta CDR3 regions derived from RNA transcripts. An initial round of RT-PCR targeting the TCR CDR3 relied on the HTBI primer set. Via MiXCR, TCRdb re-called the multiplex PCR reads, giving one row per CDR3 protein. The top ten hold 49% of the sample, which has some 490,000 distinct CDR3 sequences, 20% to 25% seen once. Study-level findings and limits: Ophthalmopathy, as predicted by the model, came a median about seven months after the prediction.

Ophthalmopathy cases met thresholds of Clinical Activity Score at least 3, NOSPECS grade at least 4 and duration under 3 months. The germline V gene has CDR1 SNHLY and CDR2 FYNNEI. CDR3 length equals 14 residues. V lost 2 bases to trimming and J lost 7 bases; unmatched junction nucleotides: 4. The TCR was taken from a woman aged 70-85 years with Graves' ophthalmopathy. The specimen was blood. This chain connects TRBV2 to TRBJ1-5; 8 bases line up with TRBD1. As DNA, the CDR3 is TGTGCCAGCAGTGAAAACAGGGGGGTACAGCCCCAGCATTTT. It is translated as CASSENRGVQPQHF.